This T cell receptor (beta chain) emerged from a study of OX40 agonist ivuxolimab in advanced cancers. The assay was immunoSEQ multiplex PCR, and TCRdb's table has in-frame clones only and misses some. The table has roughly 48,000 clones, approximately 84% seen once. CDR3 length: 17 amino acids. The germline V and J ends were trimmed by 2 bases and 1 base, with 14 bases remaining between them. Per the germline V gene, CDR1 is LGHNA and CDR2 is YNFKEQ. The chain is built from TRBV4-2 and TRBJ2-2; no clear D gene. The source was CD4+ or CD8+ T cells sorted from blood, collected in a trial of the OX40 agonist ivuxolimab. The source is an adult with an advanced solid tumor such as melanoma, head and neck, liver or kidney cancer. In DNA, the CDR3 is TGTGCCAGCAGCCAACCGAATAAACTCGAGAACACCGGGGAGCTGTTTTTT. Its protein product is CASSQPNKLENTGELFF.